Sequencing of this T cell receptor beta chain was carried out in a study of neurological immune-mediated disorders. This clonotype was counted many times. CDR3 size: 16 residues. V dropped 6 bases and J dropped 2 bases, with 16 bases sitting between them. Time point noted: technical triplicate 2. Template-switch 5'RACE cDNA synthesis added a 10-nucleotide unique molecular identifier. TCRdb recomputed calls from the 5' RACE reads with MiXCR, one row per CDR3 protein. The sample has about 59,000 distinct CDR3 sequences; nearly 25% are singletons. V is TRBV12-3 or TRBV12-4 and J is TRBJ2-2; tentatively, D is TRBD1 (6 bases). The source of this sequence is a man in his sixties with HTLV-1-associated myelopathy (HAM/TSP). Sequencing was done on a sample of PBMCs. For the CDR3, the DNA is TGTGCCAGCAGCTGGGGGCCAGGGGTTAACACCGGGGAGCTGTTTTTT. Its protein is CASSWGPGVNTGELFF.